The 20 T cell receptor beta chains reported below all come from one sample, sequenced in a study of regulatory T cells in long-lasting Graves disease. Both iRepertoire HTBI primers and Arm-PCR of CDR3 regions were used to build the TCR beta libraries. TCRdb redid the calling of the multiplex PCR reads with MiXCR, one entry per CDR3 protein. The data contain hundreds of thousands of distinct CDR3 sequences, less than 25% of them singletons. The time point: persistent/refractory GD, antithyroid drugs over 5 years with positive TRAb. Researchers made the TCR library from RNA that was extracted from PBMCs. This sample comprised peripheral blood mononuclear cells (PBMCs), obtained when the disease was refractory, from a patient treated with antithyroid drugs. The receptors come from a female donor with Graves disease.

This chain uses TRBV7-9 with TRBJ2-7, with D unclear. The CDR3 is made up of 12 amino acids. The V and J ends lost 3 bases and 6 bases respectively, with 9 bases between them. Looked up from germline, CDR1 is SEHNR and CDR2 is FQNEAQ (reference sequence). The CDR3 DNA reads as TGTGCCAGCAGCTTGGCAGCTGTCGAGCAGTACTTC. Its protein product is CASSLAAVEQYF. Using reference TRBV7-9 and TRBJ2-7 for the parts outside the CDR3, the full variable domain is DTGVSQNPRHKITKRGQNVTFRCDPISEHNRLYWYRQTLGQGPEFLTYFQNEAQLEKSRLLSDRFSAERPKGSFSTLEIQRTEQGDSAMYLCASSLAAVEQYFGPGTRLTVT.

This clonotype was seen only a few times. This chain connects TRBV15 to TRBJ1-5; unclear D gene. Deletions cut 5 bases from V and 7 bases from J, with 15 bases between. The germline V gene encodes CDR1 LNHNV and CDR2 YYDKDF (reference sequence). The CDR3 is 14 amino acids. The CDR3 DNA is TGTGCCACCAGCCCGGCCCCCCCTTTACAGCCCCAGCATTTT. Translation: CATSPAPPLQPQHF.

This sequence joins TRBV7-3 and TRBJ1-1; D is unresolved. Germline V gene sequence: CDR1 SGHTA, CDR2 FQGTGA. The CDR3 sequence is 13 residues long. The V gene lost 0 bases and the J gene lost 5 bases, with 7 bases spanning the gap. This chain's CDR3 is CASSLTRRTEAFF. The DNA of the CDR3 is TGTGCCAGCAGCTTAACGAGGAGGACTGAAGCTTTCTTT.

This clonotype was seen once. V usage is TRBV28 and J usage is TRBJ2-3; D gene uncertain. V was cut by 2 bases and J by 10 bases, with 16 bases left in between. This CDR3 has 14 residues. Germline CDR1 MDHEN, CDR2 SYDVKM. CDR3 residues: CASSLMGPDGSQYF. CDR3 nucleotides: TGTGCCAGCAGTTTAATGGGCCCAGACGGCTCGCAGTATTTT.

The V and J genes are TRBV3-1 and TRBJ2-3, with TRBD2 matching over 10 bases. The CDR3 is made up of 19 amino acids. The germline V gene has CDR1 LGHDT and CDR2 YNNKEL (reference sequence). The V gene end was trimmed by 0 bases and the J gene end by 1 base; junction bases not matched to a gene: 10. CDR3 loop: CASSQELAGRGVRTDTQYF. The CDR3 DNA follows: TGTGCCAGCAGCCAAGAACTAGCGGGGAGAGGGGTGCGCACAGATACGCAGTATTTT.

About this clonotype: A much more abundant neighbour one base away suggests this may be a read error. The J gene is TRBJ1-2, the V gene TRBV27; tentatively, D is TRBD1 (6 bases). The CDR3 extends over 13 amino acids. Germline values: CDR1 MNHEY, CDR2 SMNVEV (reference sequence). CDR3 amino acids: CASRPGGSYGYAF. As DNA, the CDR3 is TGTGCCAGCAGGCCCGGGGGCTCGTATGGCTACGCCTTC.

Of note for this clonotype: A much bigger clone sits one base away, suggesting this may be a read error. The chain uses TRBV20-1 and TRBJ1-1; a weak D match, TRBD1 (5 bases). This CDR3 is 15 amino acids long. CDR1 is DFQATT, CDR2 SNEGSKA, per germline (reference sequence). V was pared by 3 bases and J by 0 bases, with 14 bases between. CDR3 DNA: TGCAGTGCTAGCGTCGGTGGGACGATGAACACTGAAGCTTTCTTT. Protein sequence: CSASVGGTMNTEAFF.

The chain employs TRBV12-3 or TRBV12-4 and TRBJ2-2, with 11 bases that match TRBD2. The CDR3 runs to 15 residues. V was clipped by 3 bases and J by 4 bases; unmatched bases: 1. CDR3 bases: TGTGCCAGCAGTTTTAGCGGGAGGGGCACCGGGGAGCTGTTTTTT. It translates to CASSFSGRGTGELFF.

A note on this clonotype: At one end, the junction sequence differs from germline, possibly due to a read error. This chain links TRBV5-6 with TRBJ2-5; 9 bases fit TRBD2. CDR3 length: 16 residues. Germline CDR1 reads SGHDT; CDR2 reads YYEEEE. The CDR3 protein is CAISRAGLAGLETQYF. The CDR3 bases are TGTGCCATCAGCCGGGCTGGGCTAGCGGGACTTGAGACCCAGTACTTC. Drawing the rest from reference TRBV5-6 and TRBJ2-5, the complete variable domain is DAGVTQSPTHLIKTRGQQVTLRCSPKSGHDTVSWYQQALGQGPQFIFQYYEEEERQRGNFPDRFSGHQFPNYSSELNVNALLLGDSALYLCAISRAGLAGLETQYFGPGTRLLVL.

A remark on this clonotype: One base away lies a much larger clone, so this may be a sequencing read error. This rearrangement joins TRBV28 to TRBJ2-7, with D maybe TRBD1 (5 bases). From germline, CDR1 is MDHEN and CDR2 SYDVKM. Trimming took 2 bases from V and 0 from J, leaving 14 bases between them. The CDR3 sequence is 16 residues long. CDR3 nucleotide sequence: TGTGCCAGCAGTTTAAGTTCAGGGTTGAGCTCCTACGAGCAGTACTTC. Translating it yields CASSLSSGLSSYEQYF. Variable domain in full (rest from reference TRBV28 and TRBJ2-7): DVKVTQSSRYLVKRTGEKVFLECVQDMDHENMFWYRQDPGLGLRLIYFSYDVKMKEKGDIPEGYSVSREKKERFSLILESASTNQTSMYLCASSLSSGLSSYEQYFGPGTRLTVT.

This clonotype was seen just once. It may be a read error: a sequence one base away is much more abundant. The chain recombines TRBV6-5 with TRBJ2-5; D unresolved. CDR1 and CDR2 from the germline V gene are MNHEY and SVGAGI. CDR3 length: 16 amino acids. The CDR3 reads CAGSYGVVDRPSTPHF. In nucleotides, the CDR3 is TGTGCCGGCAGTTATGGTGTGGTTGACCGACCCTCAACCCCGCACTTC.

This clonotype has at least ten counts. The chain couples TRBV28 to TRBJ1-2; 8 nucleotides agree with TRBD1. From germline, CDR1 is MDHEN and CDR2 SYDVKM. V shed 6 bases and J 5 bases; nucleotides not matched to a gene: 5. The CDR3 runs to 13 residues. CDR3 sequence (DNA): TGTGCCAGCAGAGAGACAGGGGTGTATGGCTACACCTTC. This codes for CASRETGVYGYTF.

This clonotype was seen many times. This rearrangement joins TRBV2 to TRBJ2-7; maybe TRBD1 (6 bases). Germline values: CDR1 SNHLY, CDR2 FYNNEI. The V end was cut by 1 base, the J end by 6 bases, with 13 bases between. The length of the CDR3 is 14 residues. CDR3: CASSEVRQEREQYF. The CDR3 bases are TGTGCCAGCAGTGAAGTACGACAGGAACGCGAGCAGTACTTC.

The chain recombines TRBV12-3 or TRBV12-4 with TRBJ1-5; D gene uncertain. V was cut by 6 bases and J by 7 bases, with 13 bases left in between. The CDR3 sequence is 13 residues long. CDR3 bases: TGTGCCAGCAGCCTACTTTTGTTCCAGCCCCAGCATTTT. The encoded protein is CASSLLLFQPQHF.

This clonotype was detected ten times or more. The rearrangement uses TRBV28 and TRBJ2-2; D gene uncertain. This CDR3 has 13 amino acids. Germline assignment: CDR1 MDHEN and CDR2 SYDVKM. The V and J ends lost 3 bases and 5 bases respectively, with 7 bases between them. The CDR3 nucleotides read TGTGCCAGCAGTTTCTACGATACCGGGGAGCTGTTTTTT. Its protein product is CASSFYDTGELFF.

The chain combines TRBV6-7 with TRBJ2-2, with 7 bases aligning to TRBD1. TRBV6-7 is an ORF for which the function is uncertain. V lost 6 bases to trimming and J lost 0 bases; unmatched junction nucleotides: 4. The CDR3 spans 15 residues. The CDR3 reads CASRDRQANTGELFF. The CDR3 DNA follows: TGTGCCAGCAGGGACAGGCAAGCGAACACCGGGGAGCTGTTTTTT.

V is TRBV20-1 and J is TRBJ2-2, with 7 bases identical to TRBD1. CDR1 is DFQATT and CDR2 is SNEGSKA in the germline V gene (reference sequence). J was trimmed by 6 bases and V by 6 bases; bases with no gene match: 10. This CDR3 is built from 14 residues. DNA for the CDR3: TGCAGTGCCCCTCGACAGGGAAAGGCCGGGGAGCTGTTTTTT. It yields the protein CSAPRQGKAGELFF.

As to this clonotype: The CDR3 does not close with the conserved phenylalanine or tryptophan, likely indicating a read error. The rearrangement uses TRBV10-3 and TRBJ1-1, with 7 nucleotides matching TRBD1. V was clipped by 11 bases and J by 2 bases; unmatched bases: 8. The CDR3 length is 13 residues. Germline CDR1 is ENHRY and CDR2 is SYGVKD. The CDR3 sequence is CASQGGSNTEAFL. The CDR3 DNA sequence: TGTGCCTCTCAAGGGGGCTCAAACACTGAAGCTTTCCTT.

The chain joins TRBV15 to TRBJ2-3, with a tentative D call TRBD2 (7 bases). CDR1 and CDR2 (germline): LNHNV, YYDKDF (reference sequence). V was shortened by 3 bases and J by 4 bases, with 17 bases between the two germline ends. The CDR3 is 16 amino acids. The CDR3 protein is CATSRRGQGGADTQYF. In nucleotides, the CDR3 is TGTGCCACCAGCAGGCGGGGGCAGGGAGGAGCAGATACGCAGTATTTT.

The rearrangement joins TRBV5-5 to TRBJ2-3; TRBD2 is a possible D gene (6 bases). The CDR3 spans 15 residues. Trimming shortened V by 4 bases and J by 6 bases, and 18 bases separated the two germline ends. In germline, CDR1 is SGHKS, CDR2 YYEKEE (reference sequence). This chain's CDR3 is CASSHAALALDTQYF. The CDR3 coding sequence is TGTGCCAGCAGCCACGCGGCGCTAGCGTTGGATACGCAGTATTTT.